A selection of T cell receptor beta chains follows, all from one sample in a study of T cell responses to AZD1222 COVID-19 vaccine. TCRdb's table, derived via immunoSEQ multiplex PCR, lists solely in-frame clones and lacks some. The sample lists 150,000 to 160,000 clones; approximately 90% were seen once. The source material was peripheral blood, sampled on day 0 of AZD1222 vaccination. These receptors all come from an adult in good health. CDR3s include the opening cysteine and the closing phenylalanine or tryptophan. A D gene is named only where the DNA matches it firmly. A clone size is listed for some rows: how often the clone was seen (once, few, many), or a class if it is expanded.

>-|TRBJ2-5|TRBV4-1|TRBD1
TGCGCCAGCAGCCCCAGCTTATCGACAGGGGTGGGAGAGACCCAGTACTTC
CASSPSLSTGVGETQYF
>-|TRBJ1-5|TRBV28|-
TGTGCCAGCAGCCCGGACGGAGGGGATAGCAATCAGCCCCAGCATTTT
CASSPDGGDSNQPQHF
>-|TRBJ2-2|TRBV7-9|-
TGTGCCTCGAATCCCAGAGTCGCGACAGCGAACACCGGGGAGCTGTTTTTT
CASNPRVATANTGELFF
>-|TRBJ1-2|TRBV7-9|-
TGTGCCAGCAGCTTAGCAGACAACTATGGCTACACCTTC
CASSLADNYGYTF
>once|TRBJ2-7|TRBV28|-
TGTGCCAGCAGTTTGTGGGGTGCTTGGGAGCAGTACTTC
CASSLWGAWEQYF
>-|TRBJ1-1|TRBV28|TRBD1
TGTGCCAGCAGTCCCACCAGGGGGGTAGAAGCTTTCTTT
CASSPTRGVEAFF
>-|TRBJ1-1|TRBV7-9|-
TGTGCCAGCAGCTTAGTGCCAGATATGAACACTGAAGCTTTCTTT
CASSLVPDMNTEAFF
>-|TRBJ1-3|TRBV11-3|-
TGTGCCAGCAGCTTAGAGCGAGCGACCTCTGGAAACACCATATATTTT
CASSLERATSGNTIYF
>-|TRBJ2-1|TRBV24-1|-
TGTGCCACCAGGGATTATGATGAGCAGTTCTTC
CATRDYDEQFF
>-|TRBJ2-1|TRBV19|-
TGTGCCAGTAGTCCGGGGACGAGCTCCTACAATGAGCAGTTCTTC
CASSPGTSSYNEQFF
>-|TRBJ2-2|TRBV18|TRBD2
TGTGCCAGCTCACCAAAGGAAGCGGGACGAACCGGGGAGCTGTTTTTT
CASSPKEAGRTGELFF
>-|TRBJ2-5|TRBV4-2|TRBD1
TGTGCCAGCAGCCCCAAAACTCCGGGACAGGGGGGAGAGACCCAGTACTTC
CASSPKTPGQGGETQYF
>-|TRBJ2-1|TRBV24-1|TRBD2
TGTGCCACCAGTGACCCCGGGGCGGGGGAATACAATGAGCAGTTCTTC
CATSDPGAGEYNEQFF
>-|TRBJ2-7|TRBV19|-
TGTGCCAGTAGTCCCAGGCTTCGTACGGGCAACGAGCAGTACTTC
CASSPRLRTGNEQYF
>-|TRBJ2-7|TRBV19|-
TGTGCCAGTAGTATAATGGGGGCACGGGAGCAGTACTTC
CASSIMGAREQYF
>-|TRBJ1-1|TRBV28|-
TGTGCCAGCGACTCGTACAGGGTGGACACTGAAGCTTTCTTT
CASDSYRVDTEAFF
>-|TRBJ2-7|TRBV19|-
TGTGCCAGTAGTATACCCGGACAGAACTACGAGCAGTACTTC
CASSIPGQNYEQYF
>once|TRBJ2-7|TRBV19|TRBD1
TGTGCCAGTAGTATTCACGGGGGACAGGGATATCGCTACGAGCAGTACTTC
CASSIHGGQGYRYEQYF
>-|TRBJ2-1|TRBV5-4|TRBD2
TGTGCCAGCAGCCTAGCGGGCATAAACAATGAGCAGTTCTTC
CASSLAGINNEQFF
>-|TRBJ1-3|TRBV5-1|-
TGCGCCAGCAGCTTGGACCCGTACTCTGGAAACACCATATATTTT
CASSLDPYSGNTIYF
>few|TRBJ2-7|TRBV4-2|-
TGTGCCAGCAGCGACGGCCCCCTGGGAAGCTCTCACGAGCAGTACTTC
CASSDGPLGSSHEQYF
>-|TRBJ2-7|TRBV7-2|TRBD1
TGTGCCAGCAGCTTAGCTCGGACAGGGGGTTTCTACGAGCAGTACTTC
CASSLARTGGFYEQYF
>-|TRBJ1-5|TRBV6-5|-
TGTGCCAGCAGTTATGCGAGGGATAGCAATCAGCCCCAGCATTTT
CASSYARDSNQPQHF
>-|TRBJ2-1|TRBV6-2/TRBV6-3|TRBD1
TGTGCCAGCAGTTACGACAGGGCTGGGTACAATGAGCAGTTCTTC
CASSYDRAGYNEQFF
>-|TRBJ2-1|TRBV5-5|-
TGTGCCAGCAGCTCGGGATTTTTCGGGGTTGCTTTGCAGTTCTTC
CASSSGFFGVALQFF
>-|TRBJ1-1|TRBV7-9|-
TGTGCCAGCAGCCCCGGACGGCCTGAAGCTTTCTTT
CASSPGRPEAFF
>once|TRBJ2-1|TRBV7-9|-
TGTGCCAGCAGCTTAGTGGAGTCCTACAATGAGCAGTTCTTC
CASSLVESYNEQFF
>-|TRBJ1-1|TRBV30|TRBD1
TGTGCCTGGAGTCCCCGTGGTACAGGGGGCACTGAAGCTTTCTTT
CAWSPRGTGGTEAFF
>-|TRBJ1-6|TRBV28|-
TGTGCCAGCAGTTTACGGACAGAGGCGATATATTCACCCCTCCACTTT
CASSLRTEAIYSPLHF
>-|TRBJ1-6|TRBV10-3|-
TGTGCCATCAGTGACAGGGCCGATTCACCCCTCCACTTT
CAISDRADSPLHF
>-|TRBJ1-5|TRBV19|-
TGTGCCAGTAGTATAGGGGGCAATCAGCCCCAGCATTTT
CASSIGGNQPQHF
>-|TRBJ1-5|TRBV4-2|-
TGTGCCAGCAGCCAAGAAGCCGGGGATGCTAATCAGCCCCAGCATTTT
CASSQEAGDANQPQHF
>-|TRBJ2-2|TRBV7-7|-
TGTGCCAGCAGCTTAAGGGGGGCTGGCGACACCGGGGAGCTGTTTTTT
CASSLRGAGDTGELFF
>-|TRBJ2-1|TRBV5-1|TRBD2
TGCGCCAGCAGCTCTCTAGCGGGAGACTACAATGAGCAGTTCTTC
CASSSLAGDYNEQFF
>-|TRBJ1-1|TRBV11-2|-
TGTGCCAGCAGCTTAACACTCACGAACACTGAAGCTTTCTTT
CASSLTLTNTEAFF
>-|TRBJ2-7|TRBV14|TRBD2
TGTGCCAGCAGCCGGACTAGCGGGAGCTACGAGCAGTACTTC
CASSRTSGSYEQYF
>-|TRBJ1-6|TRBV10-3|-
TGTGCCATCAGCGGGGCTGGCCCTAATTCACCCCTCCACTTT
CAISGAGPNSPLHF
>few|TRBJ2-2|TRBV7-3|-
TGTGCCAGCAGCCCCCATAGAGCCGGGGAGCTGTTTTTT
CASSPHRAGELFF
>-|TRBJ1-1|TRBV19|TRBD1
TGTGCCAGTAGTATTGTTAGGGGGCACACTGAAGCTTTCTTT
CASSIVRGHTEAFF
>-|TRBJ1-1|TRBV18|-
TGTGCCAGCTCTCCCGGGGGGACCACTGAAGCTTTCTTT
CASSPGGTTEAFF
>-|TRBJ1-4|TRBV7-9|TRBD1
TGTGCCAGCAGCTTTGTCAGGGGGAATGAAAAACTGTTTTTT
CASSFVRGNEKLFF
>-|TRBJ2-4|TRBV19|-
TGTGCCAGTAACGCGGACAGCCGACTAGCCAAAAACATTCAGTACTTC
CASNADSRLAKNIQYF
>-|TRBJ2-7|TRBV4-3|TRBD2
TGCGCCAGCAGCAAAGCCCTAGCGGGAGTGGAGCAGTACTTC
CASSKALAGVEQYF
>once|TRBJ2-5|TRBV15|-
TGTGCCACCAGCAGAGATGGTAGGGAGACCCAGTACTTC
CATSRDGRETQYF
>few|TRBJ2-2|TRBV7-9|TRBD2
TGTGCCAGCAGCTTAGGTCTGTTCGGGAGGTACACCGGGGAGCTGTTTTTT
CASSLGLFGRYTGELFF